This T cell receptor beta chain was sequenced during a study of shared T cell receptors in the human thymus. Germline CDR1 reads GTSNPN; CDR2 reads SVGIG (reference sequence). This CDR3 is 13 amino acids long. Unmatched junction bases numbered 3, after V lost 4 bases and J lost 2 bases. Generated by immunoSEQ multiplex PCR, the TCRdb table keeps only in-frame clones and is missing some. The data show about 540,000 clones, 70% to 80% seen once. A further study also used this sample, focusing on human thymus T cells. That study adds: Resections obtained during corrective heart surgery supplied the thymus tissue. Gene usage for V and J segments appeared biased in thymic and blood repertoires. Unrelated individuals reportedly shared highly overlapping thymic TCR repertoires.

This chain links TRBV30 with TRBJ2-5, with 8 bases fitting TRBD2. Sequences were obtained from thymocytes. The TCR sequence derives from a boy younger than two with a congenital heart defect. CDR3 in amino acids: CAWKTSEQETQYF. The CDR3 DNA reads TGTGCCTGGAAGACTAGCGAACAAGAGACCCAGTACTTC. The entire variable domain, with the rest obtained from reference TRBV30 and TRBJ2-5, is as follows: SQTIHQWPATLVQPVGSPLSLECTVEGTSNPNLYWYRQAAGRGLQLLFYSVGIGQISSEVPQNLSASRPQDRQFILSSKKLLLSDSGFYLCAWKTSEQETQYFGPGTRLLVL.